The sequence of this TCR beta chain was determined in a study of identical twins. Germline V lookup: CDR1 DFQATT, CDR2 SNEGSKA (reference sequence). The CDR3 is 14 amino acids. The V gene lost 5 bases and the J gene lost 4 bases, with 16 bases spanning the gap. Worth noting for this clonotype: Its antigen is as yet unknown.

Whole-study findings and limits: Sequences that were out-of-frame, alpha and twin-shared displayed an excess of low generation probability.

TCRdb re-derived calls from the 5' RACE reads in MiXCR, one entry per CDR3 protein. The sample lists 450,000 or so distinct CDR3 sequences, roughly a quarter occurring once. The same sample was also used in a study of T cells expressing NK-cell markers. From that report: Also leading the CD3+CD56-NKG2C+ fraction in a handful of donors were these clonotypes.

The sequence was collected from a woman younger than 30 in good health. Material for sequencing was CD4+ T cells sorted from blood. The chain carries TRBV20-1 and TRBJ2-3; a weak D match, TRBD2 (5 bases). The CDR3 sequence is CSALPLRESDTQYF. In nucleotides, the CDR3 is TGCAGTGCTCTCCCCCTCCGGGAATCAGATACGCAGTATTTT.